These 19 T cell receptor beta chains were all obtained from the same sample, sequenced in a study of T cell responses to AZD1222 COVID-19 vaccine. Method: immunoSEQ multiplex PCR; TCRdb's copy keeps in-frame clones and lacks some. The sample yields some 130,000 clones, roughly 90% seen once. The source material was peripheral blood, sampled on day 0 of AZD1222 vaccination. The receptors here all came from an adult in good health.

The gene calls are TRBV5-5 and TRBJ2-2, with a tentative D call TRBD1 (6 bases). The CDR3 has 16 residues. Germline-derived CDR1 and CDR2 are SGHKS and YYEKEE (reference sequence). The V gene lost 3 bases and the J gene lost 8 bases, with 20 bases spanning the gap. The CDR3 loop is CASSSIDRTISGELFF. The CDR3 DNA sequence: TGTGCCAGCAGCTCGATAGACAGGACGATCAGTGGGGAGCTGTTTTTT. Combining the CDR3 with reference TRBV5-5 and TRBJ2-2 gives the whole variable domain DAGVTQSPTHLIKTRGQQVTLRCSPISGHKSVSWYQQVLGQGPQFIFQYYEKEERGRGNFPDRFSARQFPNYSSELNVNALLLGDSALYLCASSSIDRTISGELFFGEGSRLTVL.

The CDR3 DNA reads TGCGCCAGCAGCTTGGACAGGGTCGATGAAAAACTGTTTTTT. It is translated as CASSLDRVDEKLFF. This chain links TRBV5-1 with TRBJ1-4; possible D gene TRBD1, 6 bases. CDR1 is SGHRS, CDR2 YFSETQ, per germline. Trimming pared 0 bases from V and 6 bases from J, leaving 9 bases between. The CDR3 consists of 14 residues. Drawing the rest from reference TRBV5-1 and TRBJ1-4, the complete variable domain is KAGVTQTPRYLIKTRGQQVTLSCSPISGHRSVSWYQQTPGQGLQFLFEYFSETQRNKGNFPGRFSGRQFSNSRSEMNVSTLELGDSALYLCASSLDRVDEKLFFGSGTQLSVL.

This clone was seen at least ten times. The chain employs TRBV2 and TRBJ1-5; perhaps TRBD1 as D (5 bases). In germline, CDR1 is SNHLY, CDR2 FYNNEI. The CDR3 extends over 13 amino acids. Between the trimmed V and J ends, which lost 6 bases and 5 bases, there was a span of 11 bases. The CDR3 loop is CASSRDRDQPQHF. For the CDR3, the DNA is TGTGCCAGCAGCCGCGACAGAGATCAGCCCCAGCATTTT.

This chain uses TRBV28 with TRBJ1-1; 7 nucleotides agree with TRBD1. The ends lost 2 bases at V and 5 bases at J; junction bases unmatched: 5. Germline CDR1 and CDR2: MDHEN and SYDVKM. This CDR3 is 14 amino acids long. CDR3 loop: CASSLGGGRTEAFF. The CDR3 DNA follows: TGTGCCAGCAGTTTAGGAGGGGGCAGGACTGAAGCTTTCTTT.

This clone was found a few times. The genes are TRBV5-1 and TRBJ2-2; 10 bases agree with TRBD1. The CDR3 has 16 residues. The J segment lost 7 bases and the V segment lost 4 bases, leaving 10 bases of the junction unmatched. Germline V gene lookup returns CDR1 SGHRS and CDR2 YFSETQ. DNA for the CDR3: TGCGCCAGCAGCCTGTCGGGACAGGGGTTAGGCGGGGAGCTGTTTTTT. Translation gives CASSLSGQGLGGELFF. Variable domain in full (rest from reference TRBV5-1 and TRBJ2-2): KAGVTQTPRYLIKTRGQQVTLSCSPISGHRSVSWYQQTPGQGLQFLFEYFSETQRNKGNFPGRFSGRQFSNSRSEMNVSTLELGDSALYLCASSLSGQGLGGELFFGEGSRLTVL.

V and J are TRBV30 and TRBJ1-2, with unresolved D. Per the germline V gene, CDR1 is GTSNPN and CDR2 is SVGIG (reference sequence). The CDR3 covers 14 residues. V was pared by 3 bases and J by 8 bases, with 19 bases between. CDR3 sequence (DNA): TGTGCCTGGAGCTCGGGGTTCCCAGGAGGAGGCTACACCTTC. It translates to CAWSSGFPGGGYTF.

The chain combines TRBV7-6 with TRBJ1-1; D call uncertain. Germline V CDR1 and CDR2: SGHVS, FNYEAQ. The CDR3 loop spans 13 amino acids. Trimming stripped 2 bases from V and 2 bases from J, with 6 bases between. The CDR3 sequence: CASSLSYNTEAFF. The DNA of the CDR3 is TGTGCCAGCAGCTTAAGTTATAACACTGAAGCTTTCTTT.

The chain combines TRBV5-4 with TRBJ2-5; TRBD1 might be the D (6 bases). The CDR3 consists of 15 residues. CDR1 and CDR2 from the germline V gene are SGHNT and YYREEE (reference sequence). V lost 1 base and J lost 1, with 11 bases in between. CDR3 in amino acids: CASSLPGTLQETQYF. The CDR3 DNA reads TGTGCCAGCAGCTTGCCCGGGACACTCCAAGAGACCCAGTACTTC.

This rearrangement joins TRBV11-2 to TRBJ2-4; D not resolved. Germline V gene lookup returns CDR1 SGHAT and CDR2 FQNNGV. CDR3 length: 14 residues. Between the trimmed V and J ends, which lost 1 base and 8 bases, there was a span of 12 bases. CDR3 loop: CASSLGTPQDIQYF. In DNA, the CDR3 is TGTGCCAGCAGCTTAGGTACGCCCCAAGACATTCAGTACTTC.

The CDR3 DNA reads TGTGCCAGCAGTTTTGGGAGCTCTGGAAACACCATATATTTT. Protein product: CASSFGSSGNTIYF. This chain joins TRBV28 and TRBJ1-3; D unclear. Germline V gene lookup returns CDR1 MDHEN and CDR2 SYDVKM. Trimming pared 3 bases from V and 0 bases from J, leaving 6 bases between. CDR3 length: 14 residues.

This chain connects TRBV24-1 to TRBJ1-1; no definite D call. The V gene's germline CDR1 is KGHDR and CDR2 SFDVKD. The CDR3 is 15 residues long. Between the trimmed V and J ends, which lost 5 bases and 4 bases, there was a span of 16 bases. This chain's CDR3 is CATSASWASGTEAFF. CDR3 in DNA: TGTGCCACCAGTGCTTCTTGGGCTTCCGGCACTGAAGCTTTCTTT.

The V gene is TRBV28, the J gene TRBJ2-1; tentatively, D is TRBD2 (5 bases). V shed 4 bases and J shed 8 bases, with 9 bases lying between them. The CDR3 extends over 12 amino acids. Germline loops: CDR1 MDHEN, CDR2 SYDVKM. The CDR3 nucleotides read TGTGCCAGCAGTTCGGGGATCCATGAGCAGTTCTTC. This sequence encodes CASSSGIHEQFF.

The genes are TRBV19 and TRBJ1-5; D not certain. With 7 bases removed from V and 5 bases from J, the gap between germline ends came to 15 bases. The CDR3 contains 14 residues. Germline V CDR1 and CDR2: LNHDA, SQIVND (reference sequence). The CDR3 here is CASNEYIRHQPQHF. In DNA, the CDR3 is TGTGCCAGTAACGAGTACATCCGTCATCAGCCCCAGCATTTT.

The chain is built from TRBV10-3 and TRBJ1-4; D is uncertain. Deletions cut 5 bases from V and 5 bases from J, with 12 bases between. Looked up from germline, CDR1 is ENHRY and CDR2 is SYGVKD. There are 14 residues in the CDR3. Here the CDR3 reads CAISRVGPNEKLFF. DNA of the CDR3: TGTGCCATCAGTCGAGTCGGGCCAAATGAAAAACTGTTTTTT.

The CDR3 DNA is TGTGCCAGTAGTATATTGGCCAGGAGGTATGGCTACACCTTC. Protein product: CASSILARRYGYTF. The chain uses TRBV19 and TRBJ1-2; unclear D gene. Trimming pared 2 bases from V and 5 bases from J, leaving 12 bases between. CDR1 is LNHDA and CDR2 is SQIVND in the germline V gene (reference sequence). The CDR3 runs to 14 residues.

This chain links TRBV5-1 with TRBJ2-6; the D is unclear. The CDR3 totals 13 residues. V lost 7 bases and J 1 base, leaving 6 bases between the germline ends. Germline V gene data show CDR1 as SGHRS and CDR2 as YFSETQ. The CDR3 here is CASDLSGANVLTF. The DNA for the CDR3 is TGCGCCAGCGACCTTTCTGGGGCCAACGTCCTGACTTTC.

This clone was detected once. The rearrangement links TRBV5-5 to TRBJ1-1; D is undetermined. The CDR3 covers 15 residues. Trimming stripped 2 bases from V and 0 bases from J, with 11 bases between. In germline, CDR1 is SGHKS, CDR2 YYEKEE (reference sequence). The CDR3: CASSFWSGLNTEAFF. CDR3 nucleotides: TGTGCCAGCAGCTTTTGGTCGGGCCTGAACACTGAAGCTTTCTTT. Combining the CDR3 with reference TRBV5-5 and TRBJ1-1 gives the whole variable domain DAGVTQSPTHLIKTRGQQVTLRCSPISGHKSVSWYQQVLGQGPQFIFQYYEKEERGRGNFPDRFSARQFPNYSSELNVNALLLGDSALYLCASSFWSGLNTEAFFGQGTRLTVV.

J is TRBJ2-7 and V is TRBV11-2; D call uncertain. Deletions cut 4 bases from V and 5 bases from J, with 15 bases between. The CDR3 loop spans 14 amino acids. CDR1 is SGHAT, CDR2 FQNNGV, per germline. The CDR3 sequence: CASSYLEGYDEQYF. The CDR3 nucleotides are TGTGCCAGCAGCTACCTAGAAGGGTACGACGAGCAGTACTTC.

The CDR3 nucleotides read TGTGCCAGCTCGGAGCAGCAAGCGAACACCGGGGAGCTGTTTTTT. Residues: CASSEQQANTGELFF. This chain links TRBV6-5 with TRBJ2-2; no clear D gene. Germline-derived CDR1 and CDR2 are MNHEY and SVGAGI. V gave up 8 bases and J gave up 0 bases, with 13 bases separating them. The CDR3 covers 15 residues.